This TCR beta chain originates from a study of T cells in Graves' hyperthyroidism and ophthalmopathy. This clonotype was detected only a few times. TCR beta CDR3 sequences were amplified from RNA transcripts. First-round RT-PCR of the TCR CDR3 relied on the HTBI primer set. A single record per CDR3 protein comes from TCRdb applying MiXCR to the multiplex PCR reads. The sample includes about 200,000 distinct CDR3 sequences, approximately 16% seen only once; the top ten take roughly 50%. Between the trimmed V and J ends, which lost 6 bases and 4 bases, there was a span of 9 bases. This CDR3 comprises 11 residues. Germline CDR1 and CDR2: DFQATT and SNEGSKA (reference sequence).

The TCR sequence derives from a woman in her forties or fifties with Graves' hyperthyroidism. The V and J genes are TRBV20-1 and TRBJ2-5; D ambiguous. The specimen sequenced was blood. This chain's CDR3 is CSAARTETQYF. CDR3 sequence (DNA): TGCAGTGCGGCCCGCACAGAGACCCAGTACTTC.